This entry lists 25 T cell receptor beta chains sequenced from one sample in a study of human T cells and chemical hapten exposure. TCRdb re-analysed the RACE reads in MiXCR, keeping a single row per CDR3 protein. The sample holds some 70,000 distinct CDR3 sequences, approximately 35% seen once. Time point defined: patch test 1, 2 weeks after DPC sensitization. This sample's treatment: therapeutic diphenylcyclopropenone sensitization with weekly scalp DPC. The sequencing here drew on whole blood, taken in connection with sensitization to the hapten diphenylcyclopropenone (DPC). Receptors were obtained from a man in his forties or fifties with alopecia areata. Some clones in this sample may be carry-over from other donors' samples.

The sample holds a few counts of this clonotype. This sequence joins TRBV6-2 or TRBV6-3 and TRBJ2-7, with 8 bases identical to TRBD1. Trimming at V came to 9 bases and at J to 2 bases, leaving 6 bases not matched to a gene. CDR1 MNHEY and CDR2 SVGEGT come from the germline V gene. The CDR3 has 13 amino acids. CDR3 in DNA: TGTGCCAGTTCAAGGACAGGGACCTACGAGCAGTACTTC. This gives the protein CASSRTGTYEQYF.

The V call is TRBV20-1, the J call TRBJ2-7; 14 nucleotides line up with TRBD2. CDR1 and CDR2 (germline): DFQATT, SNEGSKA (reference sequence). Trimming took 4 bases from V and 2 from J; bases not matched to a gene: 19. The CDR3 contains 20 residues. CDR3 bases: TGCAGTGCTAATACTCTCTCCGGGACTAGCGGGAGAGGGAAACCCTACGAGCAGTACTTC. Translation gives CSANTLSGTSGRGKPYEQYF.

This clonotype came up a few times. V usage is TRBV12-3 or TRBV12-4 and J usage is TRBJ1-5; TRBD1 matches at 9 bases. V lost 3 bases and J lost 2; bases outside the gene matches: 5. The CDR3 runs to 16 residues. The CDR3 region is CASSLGQGNGNQPQHF. The CDR3 DNA follows: TGTGCCAGCAGTTTGGGACAGGGAAATGGCAATCAGCCCCAGCATTTT.

V is TRBV20-1 and J is TRBJ2-7, with 14 nucleotides matching TRBD2. Looked up from germline, CDR1 is DFQATT and CDR2 is SNEGSKA (reference sequence). The CDR3 covers 15 residues. V lost 0 bases, J lost 5 bases, and 3 bases stayed unmatched. The CDR3 DNA reads TGCAGTGCTAGAGACCCGGGACTAGCGGGGGACGAGCAGTACTTC. It specifies CSARDPGLAGDEQYF.

V and J are TRBV28 and TRBJ1-2, with TRBD1 matching 8 bases. Germline V lookup: CDR1 MDHEN, CDR2 SYDVKM. The V gene end was trimmed by 5 bases and the J gene end by 3 bases; junction bases not matched to a gene: 8. The CDR3 is 15 amino acids. CDR3 amino acids: CASSPRDRLHYGYTF. CDR3 in DNA: TGTGCCAGCAGTCCCCGGGACAGGCTACACTATGGCTACACCTTC.

This clonotype turned up a few times. The chain uses TRBV7-2 and TRBJ2-3, with TRBD2 matching over 9 bases. The CDR3 runs 15 residues. Germline assignment: CDR1 SGHTA and CDR2 FQGNSA. Trimming took 5 bases from V and 4 from J; bases not matched to a gene: 7. In DNA form, the CDR3 reads TGTGCCAGCAGCACAATAGCGGGAGCCCCAGATACGCAGTATTTT. It is translated as CASSTIAGAPDTQYF.

The chain recombines TRBV3-1 with TRBJ2-1; D might be TRBD2 (6 bases). Germline values: CDR1 LGHDT, CDR2 YNNKEL (reference sequence). The length of the CDR3 is 16 residues. Trimming left V 3 bases short and J 3 bases short, with 15 bases between. The CDR3 is CASSQGGTYLYNEQFF. Written as DNA, the CDR3 is TGTGCCAGCAGCCAGGGGGGAACCTACCTCTACAATGAGCAGTTCTTC.

This chain joins TRBV28 and TRBJ2-1; 8 bases are a match to TRBD1. The trim removed 5 bases at V and 12 bases at J, leaving 15 bases unmatched. The CDR3 totals 15 residues. CDR1 and CDR2 (germline): MDHEN, SYDVKM. CDR3 nucleotide sequence: TGTGCCAGCAGTGGCCAACAGGGGGAACTACAGGGGCAGTTCTTC. It codes for CASSGQQGELQGQFF.

This clonotype came up many times. The chain is built from TRBV6-5 and TRBJ1-6; D not resolved. Between the trimmed V and J ends, which lost 6 bases and 10 bases, there was a span of 10 bases. Germline assignment: CDR1 MNHEY and CDR2 SVGAGI. The CDR3 runs to 12 residues. CDR3: CASSHWSSPLHF. The CDR3 nucleotides are TGTGCCAGCAGCCACTGGAGCTCACCCCTCCACTTT.

This clonotype was detected many times. The gene calls are TRBV7-9 and TRBJ2-3; possibly TRBD1 for D (6 bases). The germline gives CDR1 SEHNR, CDR2 FQNEAQ (reference sequence). The CDR3 totals 16 residues. V was shortened by 4 bases and J by 2 bases, with 16 bases between the two germline ends. The CDR3 reads CASSSAPRDNTDTQYF. DNA of the CDR3: TGTGCCAGCAGCTCCGCACCCCGGGACAACACAGATACGCAGTATTTT.

This clonotype was seen a handful of times. The V and J genes are TRBV20-1 and TRBJ2-1; TRBD2 matches 9 bases. The CDR3 sequence is 15 residues long. CDR1 DFQATT and CDR2 SNEGSKA come from the germline V gene (reference sequence). V shed 0 bases, J shed 8 bases, and the junction held 8 bases outside the gene matches. CDR3 sequence (DNA): TGCAGTGCTAGAGATTATAGCGGGAGAGTCGATGAGCAGTTCTTC. Its protein is CSARDYSGRVDEQFF.

The rearrangement uses TRBV10-3 and TRBJ2-3; 14 nucleotides align to TRBD2. Germline loops: CDR1 ENHRY, CDR2 SYGVKD. V was clipped by 8 bases and J by 3 bases; unmatched bases: 1. The CDR3 contains 14 residues. The CDR3 DNA sequence: TGTGCCATCCGGACTAGCGGGAGGACAGATACGCAGTATTTT. Amino acid sequence: CAIRTSGRTDTQYF.

J is TRBJ1-1 and V is TRBV14, with D hard to call. The length of the CDR3 is 16 residues. V gave up 3 bases and J gave up 4 bases, with 18 bases separating them. Germline lookup yields CDR1 SGHDN and CDR2 FVKESK. DNA of the CDR3: TGTGCCAGCAGCCACCGGACGGCGGGGAGAGGCACTGAAGCTTTCTTT. As protein: CASSHRTAGRGTEAFF.

There are a few counts of this clonotype. This chain uses TRBV25-1 with TRBJ2-7; no clear D. Looked up from germline, CDR1 is MGHDK and CDR2 is SYGVNS. Deletions cut 2 bases from V and 2 bases from J, with 13 bases between. The CDR3 has 15 residues. DNA of the CDR3: TGTGCCAGCAGTGAAGGGGTACAGAAAACCTACGAGCAGTACTTC. Its protein is CASSEGVQKTYEQYF.

The chain couples TRBV5-1 to TRBJ1-4; 9 nucleotides line up with TRBD1. The CDR3 spans 15 residues. CDR1 is SGHRS and CDR2 is YFSETQ in the germline V gene. Losses at the gene ends were 3 bases for V and 8 bases for J; bases not matched to a gene: 8. CDR3 nucleotides: TGCGCCAGCAGCTCCGGGGACAGGGACGGCGAAAAACTGTTTTTT. Protein product: CASSSGDRDGEKLFF.

The rearrangement joins TRBV24-1 to TRBJ2-3, with TRBD2 matching 10 bases. With 4 bases clipped from V and 5 bases from J, the junction kept 11 bases outside the gene matches. Germline assignment: CDR1 KGHDR and CDR2 SFDVKD. This CDR3 is 17 amino acids long. The chain's CDR3 is CATSDLPSGRTKDTQYF. The CDR3 DNA reads as TGTGCCACCAGTGACCTCCCTAGCGGGAGAACTAAAGATACGCAGTATTTT.

A few counts support this clonotype. This chain joins TRBV5-1 and TRBJ2-3; 10 bases map to TRBD2. Germline loops: CDR1 SGHRS, CDR2 YFSETQ. This CDR3 spans 17 amino acids. J was trimmed by 0 bases and V by 2 bases; bases with no gene match: 6. Here the CDR3 reads CASSLQPGLASTDTQYF. The CDR3 DNA reads TGCGCCAGCAGCTTACAGCCGGGACTAGCGAGCACAGATACGCAGTATTTT.

This chain joins TRBV12-3 or TRBV12-4 and TRBJ2-1, with 10 bases that match TRBD2. The CDR3 is made up of 20 amino acids. Losses at the gene ends were 5 bases for V and 7 bases for J; bases not matched to a gene: 23. CDR3 protein: CASSMTSGRASLTEENEQFF. DNA for the CDR3: TGTGCCAGCAGTATGACCAGCGGGAGGGCCTCTCTTACCGAAGAAAATGAGCAGTTCTTC.

This clonotype has a handful of counts. The chain joins TRBV18 to TRBJ2-7; either TRBD1 or TRBD2 may supply D (5 bases each). The CDR3 sequence is 16 residues long. Trimming shortened V by 2 bases and J by 7 bases, and 21 bases separated the two germline ends. The V gene's germline CDR1 is KGHSH and CDR2 LQKENI. This CDR3 is CASSPIGATTTGEQYF. The CDR3 nucleotides read TGTGCCAGCTCACCAATAGGGGCTACCACTACGGGGGAGCAGTACTTC.

This clonotype was observed a few times. The V and J genes are TRBV7-9 and TRBJ2-7, with D unclear. The V end was cut by 5 bases, the J end by 4 bases, with 15 bases between. Germline CDR1 is SEHNR and CDR2 is FQNEAQ (reference sequence). The CDR3 has 14 residues. In nucleotides, the CDR3 is TGTGCCAGCAGCGAAGACGGGCGTCATTACGAGCAGTACTTC. Its protein product is CASSEDGRHYEQYF.

The gene calls are TRBV28 and TRBJ2-4; 7 bases line up with TRBD1. The CDR3 sequence is 14 residues long. J gave up 8 bases and V 6 bases, and 10 bases lay outside the gene matches. The germline V gene encodes CDR1 MDHEN and CDR2 SYDVKM. CDR3 loop: CASSPTGYSDIQYF. CDR3 in DNA: TGTGCCAGCAGCCCGACAGGGTATTCCGACATTCAGTACTTC.

V is TRBV20-1 and J is TRBJ2-5, with TRBD2 matching over 9 bases. This CDR3 has 14 amino acids. The trim removed 1 base at V and 5 bases at J, leaving 5 bases unmatched. Germline V gives CDR1 DFQATT, CDR2 SNEGSKA (reference sequence). The CDR3 DNA sequence: TGCAGTGCTAGAGGCGGGAGGGCCTTGGAGACCCAGTACTTC. The encoded protein is CSARGGRALETQYF.

This chain uses TRBV5-6 with TRBJ2-3; perhaps D is TRBD1 or TRBD2 (5 bases each). The CDR3 loop spans 15 amino acids. Germline assignment: CDR1 SGHDT and CDR2 YYEEEE. Trimming took off 0 bases at V and 3 bases at J, with 11 bases between the two ends. CDR3 sequence: CASSLVVRETDTQYF. The CDR3 nucleotides read TGTGCCAGCAGCTTGGTGGTCAGGGAGACAGATACGCAGTATTTT.

This clonotype was seen a few times. The CDR3, as DNA: TGTGCCAGCAGTTACTCAGGACAGGGGAAAGTCACTGAAGCTTTCTTT. This sequence encodes CASSYSGQGKVTEAFF. This chain links TRBV6-5 with TRBJ1-1; 9 bases align to TRBD1. V shed 0 bases, J shed 4 bases, and the junction held 6 bases outside the gene matches. The CDR3 contains 16 residues. CDR1 is MNHEY, CDR2 SVGAGI, per germline.

This clonotype has a handful of counts. The V call is TRBV11-2, the J call TRBJ2-4, with 12 nucleotides matching TRBD2. With V trimmed by 2 bases and J by 1 base, 9 bases remained unmatched. Germline CDR1 SGHAT, CDR2 FQNNGV. The CDR3 totals 19 residues. CDR3 amino acids: CASSLFGLAGMGAKNIQYF. The CDR3 coding sequence is TGTGCCAGCAGCTTATTCGGACTAGCGGGAATGGGGGCCAAAAACATTCAGTACTTC. Combining the CDR3 with reference TRBV11-2 and TRBJ2-4 gives the whole variable domain EAGVAQSPRYKIIEKRQSVAFWCNPISGHATLYWYQQILGQGPKLLIQFQNNGVVDDSQLPKDRFSAERLKGVDSTLKIQPAKLEDSAVYLCASSLFGLAGMGAKNIQYFGAGTRLSVL.